The clone carrying this T cell receptor beta chain was seen just once. The identical CDR3 is also encoded by other nucleotide sequences in the sample. Anywhere from 1 to 8 samples came from each patient, spanning pretreatment and on-treatment. This entry is derived from a study of PD-L1 blockade in urothelial cancer. Study summary: At some point between 2013 and 2014 therapy began: atezolizumab 1,200 mg intravenously every 3 weeks. Previous chemotherapy exposure amounted to 0 to 3 regimens for patients.

Clones were read by immunoSEQ multiplex PCR, and TCRdb kept only the in-frame ones, dropping some. The table records 17,000 or so clones, 87% of them present only once. Germline V gives CDR1 SGHTA, CDR2 FQGNSA. With 6 bases removed from V and 4 bases from J, the gap between germline ends came to 10 bases. This CDR3 is built from 12 residues. The receptor was derived from a man aged 50 to 60 with urothelial cancer. Sequencing was performed on PBMCs, taken around atezolizumab (anti-PD-L1) treatment. V is TRBV7-2 and J is TRBJ2-7; possibly TRBD1 for D (6 bases). The chain's CDR3 is CASSKDSYEQYF. CDR3 nucleotide sequence: TGTGCCAGCAGTAAGGACAGTTACGAGCAGTACTTC.